This T cell receptor beta chain emerged from a study of CD8+ T cells in alopecia areata. Turning to the study itself: Oral tofacitinib (5 to 10 mg twice daily) was administered to treated patients. Tofacitinib therapy lasting 6 to 18 months was followed by 6 months off drug.

This CDR3 has 11 amino acids. Between the trimmed V and J ends, which lost 3 bases and 5 bases, there was a span of 7 bases. Germline CDR1 DFQATT, CDR2 SNEGSKA (reference sequence). PBMCs served as the source from which CD4+ and CD8+ T cells were sorted. As the sequencing template, cDNA was produced by extracting RNA and reverse transcribing it. This table comes from immunoSEQ multiplex PCR, and its TCRdb copy is limited to in-frame clones, with some not included. The sample holds about 140,000 clones, roughly 64% seen once. This clone was seen a single time. The receptor's source is a human donor with alopecia areata. The sequencing used CD4+ T cells sorted from blood, collected at week 0. The chain is built from TRBV20-1 and TRBJ1-2; unclear D gene. CDR3 bases: TGCAGTGCTAGTTCCGCGTATGGCTACACCTTC. This gives the protein CSASSAYGYTF.